The entry below describes one T cell receptor beta chain. There are a few counts of this clonotype. The antigen it recognizes is unknown. One base away there is no much larger clone; base qualities are not given. In the germline V gene (reference sequence), CDR1 corresponds to SGHNT and CDR2 to YYREEE. The junction shows trimming of 4 bases on V and 1 base on J, and the gene matches do not reach 6 bases of it. The CDR3 runs 17 amino acids, cysteine and phenylalanine included. Just CDR3 DNA is preserved here, 51 bases in frame from base 1. Receptor libraries were prepared by RT-PCR. The sequencer was an Illumina HiSeq 2500. Through fastp at Q25 and MiXCR, TCRdb rebuilt clones from the public reads, retaining in-frame beta chains. Under each unique CDR3 protein, matching rows form one entry showing the most common genes and DNA. This sample comprises hundreds of thousands of distinct CDR3 sequences, roughly 9.7% of them detected only once. Less than 15% of the sample lies in the top ten.

This sample is part of a study of response to subunit inactivated influenza vaccine (dated 2018 in TCRdb). The study in broad terms: Deep quantitative profiling of the T cell receptor repertoire was used in the study to follow responses to a trivalent subunit inactivated influenza vaccine.

Paper-wide results and their limitations: According to the authors, only a limited number of new T cells may be recruited by each seasonal influenza vaccination.

Taken with the paper, the label for time point translates to: 45 days after influenza vaccine administration. The sequence is built from TRBV5-4 and TRBJ2-3; the central 13 bases match TRBD2. The receptor comes from a man aged 50-60 years who received an inactivated influenza vaccine. Donor details come from another sample of the same person, matched by shared clones. The material sequenced was PBMCs from blood, taken more than 35 days after vaccination. CDR3 region: CASSRGLAGSGTDTQYF. The DNA sequence is as follows: TGTGCCAGCAGCAGGGGACTAGCGGGGAGCGGCACAGATACGCAGTATTTT.